Sequencing of this T cell receptor (beta chain) was carried out in a study of blood T cell repertoires in COVID-19. Study overall: Acute and convalescent COVID-19 samples came from the United States, Italy and Spain. Sources were T cells, B-cell-depleted T cells, or PBMCs; the material itself was cDNA or gDNA.

As originally analysed: The assay estimated nucleated cells by amplifying reference gene primers. Only in-frame clones appear in the TCRdb table, and some are missing; sequencing was by immunoSEQ multiplex PCR. V and J calls and clone size are copied from that table; D and trimming were computed from the DNA. The sample holds about 29,000 clones; 84% are singletons and the top ten take 8% to 10%. V was clipped by 5 bases and J by 8 bases; unmatched bases: 13. The CDR3 is 16 amino acids. The germline V gene encodes CDR1 MNHEY and CDR2 SVGEGT. The rearrangement uses TRBV6-2 or TRBV6-3 and TRBJ2-1; 9 positions agree with TRBD2. The TCR was taken from a man of 80 years or more with active COVID-19. The sequenced sample was peripheral blood. Written as DNA, the CDR3 is TGTGCCAGCAGTGACCCCCGGCGGGGGGGGCCGGATGAGCAGTTCTTC. Amino acid sequence: CASSDPRRGGPDEQFF.